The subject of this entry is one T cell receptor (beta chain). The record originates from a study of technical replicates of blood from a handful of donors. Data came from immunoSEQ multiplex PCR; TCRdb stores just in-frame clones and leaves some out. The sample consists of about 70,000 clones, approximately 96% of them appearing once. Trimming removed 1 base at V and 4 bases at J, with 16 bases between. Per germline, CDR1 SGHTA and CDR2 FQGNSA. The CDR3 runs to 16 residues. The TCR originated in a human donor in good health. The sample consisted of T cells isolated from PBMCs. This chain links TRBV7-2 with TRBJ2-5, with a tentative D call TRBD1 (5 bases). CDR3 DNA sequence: TGTGCCAGCAGCTTAGACAGGTTGGGCGTCGGAGAGACCCAGTACTTC. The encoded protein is CASSLDRLGVGETQYF. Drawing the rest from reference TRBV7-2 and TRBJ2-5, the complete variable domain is GAGVSQSPSNKVTEKGKDVELRCDPISGHTALYWYRQSLGQGLEFLIYFQGNSAPDKSGLPSDRFSAERTGGSVSTLTIQRTQQEDSAVYLCASSLDRLGVGETQYFGPGTRLLVL.